The clone carrying this TCR beta chain has just one count. Sequencing used immunoSEQ multiplex PCR; TCRdb keeps in-frame clones, though not all of them. The table lists around 88,000 clones, approximately 89% of them singletons. The record originates from a study of T cell changes during pregnancy in multiple sclerosis. The CDR3 covers 16 residues. Germline assignment: CDR1 LNHDA and CDR2 SQIVND (reference sequence). The V gene end was trimmed by 5 bases and the J gene end by 7 bases; junction bases not matched to a gene: 14. This TCR was sampled from a female donor with multiple sclerosis, enrolled in a pregnancy study. The chain recombines TRBV19 with TRBJ2-7, with 10 bases identical to TRBD1. This material consisted of peripheral blood, taken in the first trimester of pregnancy. This CDR3 reads CASSVLVGTGVGEQYF. CDR3 coding DNA: TGTGCCAGTAGTGTACTGGTCGGGACAGGGGTCGGGGAGCAGTACTTC.